This T cell receptor (beta chain) was sequenced for a study of T cells after yellow fever vaccination. Whole-study findings and limits: FACS-sorted repertoires might harbor abundant contaminating clonotypes from the bulk population.

This clonotype was recorded many times. Its antigen is not identified. They built TCR cDNA with 5'RACE template switching, a step that put in a universal primer site and UMIs. One entry per CDR3 protein results from TCRdb running MiXCR on the 5' RACE reads. The sample includes approximately 160,000 distinct CDR3 sequences, about 6% of them seen just once. The CDR3 length is 14 residues. The clonotype was recovered from a man aged 18 to 30 who received the YFV17D yellow fever vaccine. The chain couples TRBV21-1 to TRBJ2-2. TRBV21-1 has pseudogene status. The sample in question was CD4+ T cells sorted from PBMCs, obtained on the day of the first yellow fever vaccination. CDR3 bases: TGTGCCAGCAGCAAAAGCAAGGTTACCGGGGAGCTGTTTTTT. Its protein product is CASSKSKVTGELFF.